This T cell receptor (beta chain) comes out of a study of cytomegalovirus exposure and HLA in healthy donors (TCRdb year 2017). Concerning the study at large: An earlier analysis of some 500 of the donors reported 250 to 350 Gb of sequence data and roughly 110 million unique TCR beta sequences from about 200 million T cells. Roughly 300 gigabases of sequencing data and 75 million to 85 million unique TCR sequences made up an early release that covered 500 to 700 HLA-typed donors. Among the roughly 400 genotyped donors, around 79% belonged to the genetic ancestry cluster associated with self-reported Caucasian donors. The study aimed to test whether signatures of past pathogen exposure could be identified by cataloging public T cell receptors. The study used immunosequencing to profile the T cell repertoires of approximately 650 subjects and linked those repertoires to cytomegalovirus serostatus. Besides the first cohort of approximately 670 subjects, a separate validation cohort made up of around 120 different subjects was used. To predict cytomegalovirus infection status, the study brought together high-throughput TCR immunosequencing, statistical association of individual TCRs with disease status, and machine learning. A later analysis re-analyzed previously published TCR beta repertoires from approximately 670 donors and added high-resolution HLA genotyping to study TCR occurrence patterns. The later analysis used no new phenotypic data to find candidate immune exposures, relying instead on TCR beta sequences and their occurrence across donors. To decide whether each TCR beta V gene segment behaved as functional or pseudogenic, an earlier analysis of some 580 of the donors relied on high-throughput TCR beta sequencing. Donor age, sex, ethnicity and CMV serostatus were compiled together with the repertoire data. In a later genetic analysis, genome-wide SNP genotypes for about 60% of the 666 donors were used, and that subset was treated as a discovery cohort. Every repertoire in the discovery cohort had been generated on one and the same sequencing platform. HLA typing included class I and class II loci at four-digit resolution. The number of donors typed differed by locus, with roughly 629-640 for A, B, C, DRB1 and DQB1, more than 500 for DQA1, 600 to 610 for DPA1, and under 490 for DPB1. Because of strong linkage in the cohort, roughly five DR-DQ haplotypes were treated as single units for association and clustering. Among several hundred genotyped donors of the cohort, an average of around 250,000 unique TCR beta nucleotide sequences was sequenced per donor, of which approximately 18% were non-productive. Study-wide findings and limitations: A cluster of highly shared sequence variants was judged likely to represent a technical artifact of the sequencing pipeline. When HLA alleles, especially DR and DQ, strongly co-occurred, TCR associations were difficult to assign to individual alleles. In the study, approximately 150 TCR beta chains were listed as associated with cytomegalovirus. An earlier analysis of approximately 500 of the donors showed that most TCR beta V segments appeared in productive rearrangements either about 87% or about 30% of the time, which broadly matched IMGT annotations. The only immune exposure information available for the cohort was CMV serostatus. Presence/absence analyses assumed roughly uniform sequencing depth across donors, an assumption that may not hold. Across donors, most TCR sequences were observed very rarely, whereas some public TCRs were present in many individuals. A further reported finding was that TCR beta sequences accurately predicted the HLA-A and HLA-B alleles for most subjects in the first cohort. At a false discovery rate of 0.05, a later analysis linked 15,000 to 20,000 TCR beta sequences to specific HLA alleles. Some IMGT-functional V segments, including TRBV6-2 and TRBV6-3, could not be told apart with the 87-base-pair reads, so those segments were excluded. A later analysis reported that several top co-occurrence clusters appeared linked to parvovirus B19, influenza, CMV and Epstein-Barr virus. Correlated functional status among segregating V segments might reflect linkage disequilibrium, but an unknown experimental factor could not be ruled out. In a later analysis, TCR association rates were found to vary across HLA loci, with the most associated TCRs seen for DRB1 alleles and the fewest for HLA-C alleles. V-gene and J-gene trimming of TCR beta chains was associated with a missense DCLRE1C variant in a later genetic analysis, and the association was replicated in an independent cohort. According to a later analysis, most CMV-associated TCR beta chains appeared to be HLA-restricted, and the HLA associations seemed to be driven largely by CMV exposure. Because HLA typing was unavailable for some donors at each locus, only the typed subset was used in association tests. A later genetic analysis reported fewer N-insertions in productive TCRs among donors in an Asian-associated ancestry cluster than the roughly 700-donor mean. A later analysis found that HLA-associated TCR beta chains were more clonally expanded and had lower generation probabilities than equally common non-associated chains. The authors suggested that the approach could potentially be generalized to other disease states and immunological phenotypes. The cohort was sequenced for TCR beta chains only, and without alpha or paired-chain data the features that could be detected were limited. In both the original and validation cohorts, the classifier was reported to diagnose cytomegalovirus status with high specificity and sensitivity. The earlier analysis of some 560 of the donors excluded fewer than 20 rarely observed V segments, including chromosome 9 orphons, because counts were too low. Three of the identified cytomegalovirus-associated TCR beta chains were confirmed in vitro to be specific for cytomegalovirus antigens.

A note on this clone: The clone's antigen remains unknown. No base quality information exists; no much larger clone differs at one position.

Libraries were prepared through the immunoSEQ multiplex PCR assay. A mixture of 60 forward primers for TCR Vbeta segments and 13 reverse primers for TCR Jbeta segments was used in the multiplex PCR. The CDR3 region of rearranged TCR beta genes was amplified from genomic DNA by a multiplex PCR assay. Amplified TCR beta libraries were sequenced as 87-base-pair reads on the Illumina HiSeq System. Per the authors' processing: In a later analysis, tens of millions of unique TCR beta chains were counted across the 500 to 700 repertoires, and roughly 9.9 million of these chains were shared by at least two donors. Raw reads were error-corrected and collapsed into unique sequences with a nearest-neighbor algorithm that merged closely related sequences to remove PCR and sequencing errors. To assign V, D and J gene segments, CDR3 sequences were aligned to IMGT reference sequences. For a sequence to be retained, a match of at least six nucleotides to both a V gene segment and a J gene segment was required. Rearrangements were called productive when the CDR3 lacked stop codons and stayed in frame with V and J; all others were non-productive. CDR3 was defined according to IMGT convention as the region running from the second conserved V-encoded cysteine to the conserved J-encoded phenylalanine. The earlier analysis of a few hundred of the donors excluded any sequence lacking an unambiguous match to a single V gene segment. In an earlier analysis of approximately 550 of the donors, V segments were called functional above 56.7% productive rearrangements and were called segregating when the between-donor standard deviation exceeded 5%. A statistical classification framework was built to diagnose cytomegalovirus status from the catalog of TCR beta chain sequences. In a later analysis, V and J genes were assigned by comparing TCR nucleotide sequences against IMGT/GENE-DB human TR gene sequences. In a later analysis, CDR3 sequences and most-parsimonious VDJ recombination scenarios were assigned using the TCRdist pipeline. In a later analysis, each TCR beta chain was defined by its CDR3 amino acid sequence together with its V-gene family, and reads lacking a unique V-gene family were excluded. As a way to deal with suspected cross-contamination and a sequencing artifact, a later analysis dropped 450 to 600 nucleotide sequences that were highly shared and had low generation probability. For each public chain, a later analysis derived a clonal expansion index from normalized ranks of inferred template counts within each repertoire. In a later analysis, generation probabilities were computed with a VDJ recombination model fitted to out-of-frame rearrangements, and the resulting probabilities were checked against IGoR. In a later analysis, hypergeometric tests were used to score TCR-TCR, TCR-HLA and TCR-CMV co-occurrence, with a repertoire-size bias correction applied to TCR pairs. In a later analysis, false discovery rates were estimated by permuting HLA or CMV assignments 20 times. In a later analysis, co-occurring TCRs were grouped using DBSCAN, with TCRdist sequence similarity added in when clustering inside HLA-allele-positive subsets. Co-occurrence clustering excluded repertoires with fewer than 30,000 or more than 120,000 public chains, plus five with anomalous nucleotide sharing. Drawn from immuneACCESS, this table holds only the in-frame rearrangements with V and J called that TCRdb kept. Clones are partly lost; checked studies trace under half to an unresolved V gene and leave the rest unexplained. The V and J calls and clone size are taken from that table; D and trimming were inferred from the DNA. The sample table contains more than 90,000 clones; only one count was recorded for 76% of them. About 2% of the sample is held by the ten biggest clonotypes.

The cohort consisted of fewer than 700 healthy bone marrow donors. Cohort members were all nominally healthy when sampled, although unrecorded immune exposures were likely present. The donor tested CMV seronegative, placing the donor among the 350 or so seronegative members of the cohort. Every donor gave a peripheral blood sample, and the peripheral blood mononuclear cells from that sample were used for TCR beta sequencing. The Qiagen DNeasy Blood Extraction Kit was used to extract genomic DNA from the blood cell samples. The CDR3 measures 14 amino acids from cysteine to phenylalanine. Only the CDR3 DNA stays, 42 bases, in frame from base 1. CDR1 and CDR2 are read off the germline V gene as WSHSY and SAAADI. Clipping removes 7 bases from V and 5 bases from J, with 9 as the unmatched junction base count.

The TCR originated in a man aged 35-49 years in good health and CMV-seronegative. The specimen sequenced was PBMCs. The V gene is TRBV10-2 and the J gene is TRBJ2-7, with 9 central nucleotides matching TRBD1. The CDR3 sequence is CASMGTGGVDEQYF. The nucleotide sequence reads as follows: TGCGCCAGCATGGGAACAGGGGGCGTCGACGAGCAGTACTTC.